These 15 T cell receptor beta chains came from one sample sequenced in a study of CD8+ T cells in alopecia areata. The sequencing template was cDNA reverse transcribed from extracted RNA. Profiling relied on immunoSEQ multiplex PCR, and the TCRdb table lists in-frame clones only, not all of them. This table has some 180,000 clones, roughly 60% appearing once. Sample: CD4+ T cells sorted from blood, taken at week 0. These receptors originate from a human donor with alopecia areata.

This sequence joins TRBV27 and TRBJ2-2, with 8 bases aligning to TRBD1. This CDR3 is built from 17 residues. Germline V lookup: CDR1 MNHEY, CDR2 SMNVEV (reference sequence). After removal of 5 bases from V and 6 bases from J, the junction contained 14 bases not matched to a gene. The CDR3 DNA follows: TGTGCCAGCAGTACCCTCGGACAGGGTCGAAGTCCCGGGGAGCTGTTTTTT. This translates into CASSTLGQGRSPGELFF.

The CDR3 DNA reads TGTGCCTGGAGTGTATCCGGCAGGGGAGGTCAGCCCCAGCATTTT. This encodes CAWSVSGRGGQPQHF. The chain recombines TRBV30 with TRBJ1-5; possible D gene TRBD1, 6 bases. Trimming left V 0 bases short and J 6 bases short, with 15 bases between. The length of the CDR3 is 15 residues. The germline V gene encodes CDR1 GTSNPN and CDR2 SVGIG (reference sequence).

The chain combines TRBV29-1 with TRBJ1-2; D call uncertain. The V and J ends lost 0 bases and 3 bases respectively, with 8 bases between them. The germline CDR1 and CDR2 sequences are SQVTM and ANQGSEA. The CDR3 is 13 residues long. This chain's CDR3 is CSVEDLGYYGYTF. The CDR3 coding sequence is TGCAGCGTTGAAGATCTCGGCTACTATGGCTACACCTTC.

The rearrangement uses TRBV7-2 and TRBJ1-5, with 9 nucleotides matching TRBD1. Germline lookup yields CDR1 SGHTA and CDR2 FQGNSA. V was clipped by 9 bases and J by 7 bases; unmatched bases: 7. This CDR3 contains 13 residues. The CDR3 DNA is TGTGCCAGTTCGGACAGGGGCGGGCAGCCCCAGCATTTT. Translated, it gives CASSDRGGQPQHF.

The chain carries TRBV10-3 and TRBJ2-1, with 13 bases that match TRBD2. This CDR3 comprises 15 residues. Germline CDR1 reads ENHRY; CDR2 reads SYGVKD. J gave up 5 bases and V 5 bases, and 3 bases lay outside the gene matches. The DNA of the CDR3 is TGTGCCATCAGTCCCGGGACTAGCGGGGACAATGAGCAGTTCTTC. Its protein product is CAISPGTSGDNEQFF.

The V and J genes are TRBV5-6 and TRBJ1-1, with 10 bases that match TRBD1. The CDR3 extends over 14 amino acids. Trimming cost V 4 bases and J 6 bases; bases outside gene matches: 6. Per germline, CDR1 SGHDT and CDR2 YYEEEE. The CDR3 nucleotides are TGTGCCAGCAGCCTCGACAGGGGGCGGGCTGAAGCTTTCTTT. As protein: CASSLDRGRAEAFF. Together with reference TRBV5-6 and TRBJ1-1, the CDR3 gives the full variable domain: DAGVTQSPTHLIKTRGQQVTLRCSPKSGHDTVSWYQQALGQGPQFIFQYYEEEERQRGNFPDRFSGHQFPNYSSELNVNALLLGDSALYLCASSLDRGRAEAFFGQGTRLTVV.

The chain is built from TRBV19 and TRBJ2-7; 8 nucleotides agree with TRBD1. The CDR3 contains 13 residues. Trimming removed 4 bases from V and 2 bases from J; junction bases left unmatched: 1. Germline lookup yields CDR1 LNHDA and CDR2 SQIVND (reference sequence). CDR3 sequence reads: CASSTTGAYEQYF. CDR3 in DNA: TGTGCCAGTAGTACGACAGGGGCCTACGAGCAGTACTTC.

This clone came up a few times. The chain couples TRBV2 to TRBJ2-1; 10 positions agree with TRBD2. The CDR3 totals 15 residues. Losses at the gene ends were 3 bases for V and 6 bases for J; bases not matched to a gene: 5. Germline loops: CDR1 SNHLY, CDR2 FYNNEI. CDR3 loop: CASSDILAGPNEQFF. Written as DNA, the CDR3 is TGTGCCAGCAGTGACATACTAGCGGGACCCAATGAGCAGTTCTTC. The variable domain in full, completed from reference TRBV2 and TRBJ2-1, reads EPEVTQTPSHQVTQMGQEVILRCVPISNHLYFYWYRQILGQKVEFLVSFYNNEISEKSEIFDDQFSVERPDGSNFTLKIRSTKLEDSAMYFCASSDILAGPNEQFFGPGTRLTVL.

J is TRBJ2-1 and V is TRBV6-6; D not resolved. V was cut by 6 bases and J by 9 bases, with 12 bases left in between. The CDR3 totals 12 residues. Germline V gene data show CDR1 as MNHNY and CDR2 as SVGAGI (reference sequence). Written as DNA, the CDR3 is TGTGCCAGCAGCCCCAAGTCGGGTGAGCAGTTCTTC. It yields the protein CASSPKSGEQFF.

The sample holds a few counts of this clone. V is TRBV9 and J is TRBJ1-6; 7 positions match TRBD1. The CDR3 length is 20 residues. The J segment lost 0 bases and the V segment lost 4 bases, leaving 16 bases of the junction unmatched. CDR1 and CDR2 from the germline V gene are SGDLS and YYNGEE. The CDR3: CASSPSAGQPFSSYNSPLHF. CDR3 DNA sequence: TGTGCCAGCAGCCCCTCGGCGGGACAGCCTTTCAGCTCCTATAATTCACCCCTCCACTTT. Drawing the rest from reference TRBV9 and TRBJ1-6, the complete variable domain is DSGVTQTPKHLITATGQRVTLRCSPRSGDLSVYWYQQSLDQGLQFLIQYYNGEERAKGNILERFSAQQFPDLHSELNLSSLELGDSALYFCASSPSAGQPFSSYNSPLHFGNGTRLTVT.

The CDR3 sequence: CASSFGTGTGGEKLFF. The DNA of the CDR3 is TGTGCCAGCAGCTTTGGAACCGGGACAGGGGGCGAAAAACTGTTTTTT. The V gene is TRBV7-6, the J gene TRBJ1-4; TRBD1 agrees at 12 bases. Losses at the gene ends were 3 bases for V and 8 bases for J; bases not matched to a gene: 7. Germline V gene sequence: CDR1 SGHVS, CDR2 FNYEAQ. CDR3 length equals 16 residues.

V gene TRBV4-3 combines with J gene TRBJ2-7, with a possible D match to TRBD1 (6 bases). Germline V gives CDR1 LGHNA, CDR2 YSLEER. The CDR3 has 15 amino acids. The V end was cut by 1 base, the J end by 5 bases, with 15 bases between. CDR3 DNA sequence: TGCGCCAGCAGCCAAGCCGGCAGGGGTCGGCACGAGCAGTACTTC. Amino acid sequence: CASSQAGRGRHEQYF.

V is TRBV4-3 and J is TRBJ2-3, with D possibly matching TRBD1 (6 bases). There are 14 residues in the CDR3. The V gene's germline CDR1 is LGHNA and CDR2 YSLEER. V was pared by 3 bases and J by 8 bases, with 15 bases between. The CDR3 sequence: CASSQDGTLGTQYF. CDR3 nucleotides: TGCGCCAGCAGCCAGGACGGGACACTCGGTACGCAGTATTTT.

The chain links TRBV29-1 to TRBJ2-6; maybe TRBD1 (5 bases). The V and J ends lost 6 bases and 0 bases respectively, with 12 bases between them. The germline V gene encodes CDR1 SQVTM and CDR2 ANQGSEA. The CDR3 spans 15 residues. The CDR3 DNA reads TGCAGCGTACTTCAGGGAAGCTCTGGGGCCAACGTCCTGACTTTC. It specifies CSVLQGSSGANVLTF.

J is TRBJ1-2 and V is TRBV7-9; no definite D call. Germline V CDR1 and CDR2: SEHNR, FQNEAQ (reference sequence). Deletions cut 5 bases from V and 3 bases from J, with 7 bases between. The CDR3 is 12 residues long. CDR3 sequence (DNA): TGTGCCAGCAGCCCCAAGGACTATGGCTACACCTTC. It translates to CASSPKDYGYTF.